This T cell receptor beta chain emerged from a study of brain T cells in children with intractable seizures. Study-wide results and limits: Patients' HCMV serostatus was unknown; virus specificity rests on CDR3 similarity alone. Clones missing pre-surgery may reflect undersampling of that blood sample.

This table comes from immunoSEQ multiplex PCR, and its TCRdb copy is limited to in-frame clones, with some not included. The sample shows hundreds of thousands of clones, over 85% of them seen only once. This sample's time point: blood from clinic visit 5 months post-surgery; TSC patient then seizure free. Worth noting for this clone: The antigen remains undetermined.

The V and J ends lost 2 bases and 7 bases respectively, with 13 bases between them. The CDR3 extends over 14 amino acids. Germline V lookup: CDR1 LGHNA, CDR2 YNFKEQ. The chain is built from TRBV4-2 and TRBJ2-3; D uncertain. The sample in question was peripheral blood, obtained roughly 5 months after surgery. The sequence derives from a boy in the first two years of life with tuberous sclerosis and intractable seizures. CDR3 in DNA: TGTGCCAGCAGCCAATCCGGAGATTGGTATACGCAGTATTTT. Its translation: CASSQSGDWYTQYF.